One and the same sample provided the 2 T cell receptor beta chains below, sequenced in a study of blood T cell repertoires in COVID-19. The assay was immunoSEQ multiplex PCR, and TCRdb's table has in-frame clones only and misses some. The repertoire holds 130,000 to 150,000 clones, 80% to 90% seen once, with 13% in the top ten. Input material: peripheral blood. The receptors were sampled from a man younger than 35 with COVID-19, enrolled during active disease.

The chain couples TRBV28 to TRBJ2-5, with D unclear. The CDR3 is 15 residues long. The germline V gene encodes CDR1 MDHEN and CDR2 SYDVKM. V was clipped by 3 bases and J by 4 bases, with 15 bases between them. The CDR3 coding sequence is TGTGCCAGCAGTTTGGGCTCGACCATGGCAGAGACCCAGTACTTC. Protein sequence: CASSLGSTMAETQYF.

CDR3 protein: CASSLGSGPGYEQYF. The CDR3 DNA reads TGCGCCAGCAGCTTGGGGAGTGGCCCGGGCTACGAGCAGTACTTC. The J gene is TRBJ2-7, the V gene TRBV5-1; D not certain. The V end was cut by 0 bases, the J end by 3 bases, with 13 bases between. Germline lookup yields CDR1 SGHRS and CDR2 YFSETQ. CDR3 length: 15 amino acids.